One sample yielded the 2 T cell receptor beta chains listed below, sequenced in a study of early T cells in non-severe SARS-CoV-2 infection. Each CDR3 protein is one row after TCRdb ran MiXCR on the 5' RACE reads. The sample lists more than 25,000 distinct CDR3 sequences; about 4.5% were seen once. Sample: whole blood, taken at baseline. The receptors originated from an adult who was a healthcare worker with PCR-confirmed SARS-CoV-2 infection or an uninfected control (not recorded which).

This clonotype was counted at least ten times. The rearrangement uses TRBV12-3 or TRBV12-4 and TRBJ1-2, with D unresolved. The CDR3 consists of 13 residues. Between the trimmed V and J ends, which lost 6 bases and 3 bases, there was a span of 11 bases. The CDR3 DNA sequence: TGTGCCAGCAGACCCGGGCCCGACTATGGCTACACCTTC. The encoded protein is CASRPGPDYGYTF.

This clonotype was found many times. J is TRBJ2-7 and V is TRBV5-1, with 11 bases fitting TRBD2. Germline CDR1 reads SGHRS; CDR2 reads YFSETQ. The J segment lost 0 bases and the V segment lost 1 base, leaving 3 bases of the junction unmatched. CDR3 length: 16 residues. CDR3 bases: TGCGCCAGCAGCTTGCTGGGACTAGCGGTCTCCTACGAGCAGTACTTC. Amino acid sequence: CASSLLGLAVSYEQYF.